This T cell receptor beta chain was recorded in a study of blood T cell repertoires in COVID-19. Germline lookup yields CDR1 MDHEN and CDR2 SYDVKM. The CDR3 has 15 amino acids. The germline V and J ends were trimmed by 5 bases and 3 bases, with 17 bases remaining between them. Assay used: immunoSEQ multiplex PCR; TCRdb lists only in-frame clones, some missing. The table shows roughly 160,000 clones, with about 86% occurring only once. The chain uses TRBV28 and TRBJ2-7; D is possibly TRBD1 (6 bases). Sequences were obtained from peripheral blood. The receptor comes from a man between 45 and 60 years old with active or convalescent COVID-19. The CDR3 bases are TGTGCCAGCAGTGCTCGGACAGAGCGCCACTACGAGCAGTACTTC. This translates into CASSARTERHYEQYF.